The 12 T cell receptor beta chains listed next were all sequenced from one sample in a study of T cell changes during pregnancy in multiple sclerosis. The data were produced by immunoSEQ multiplex PCR, yet TCRdb's version contains in-frame clones alone and is incomplete. The table includes about 38,000 clones, 91% detected once. Sequencing used CD8+ T cells from peripheral blood mononuclear cells, obtained in the second trimester of pregnancy. Source of these receptors: a female donor with multiple sclerosis, enrolled in a pregnancy study.

This chain connects TRBV27 to TRBJ1-2; tentative D call: TRBD1 (6 bases). Germline V gene sequence: CDR1 MNHEY, CDR2 SMNVEV (reference sequence). The CDR3 is 14 residues long. V was clipped by 3 bases and J by 2 bases, with 10 bases between them. The CDR3 DNA reads TGTGCCAGCAGTTTCCGGGACACAAACTATGGCTACACCTTC. Translation gives CASSFRDTNYGYTF.

The CDR3 bases are TGTGCCAGCAGCAAATGGACAGGGACTGAAGCTTTCTTT. Translation: CASSKWTGTEAFF. The V gene is TRBV5-8, the J gene TRBJ1-1; 8 bases are shared with TRBD1. Germline CDR1 and CDR2: SGHTS and YDEGEE. The CDR3 contains 13 residues. V dropped 4 bases and J dropped 5; count of bases not matched to a gene: 4. Variable domain in full (rest from reference TRBV5-8 and TRBJ1-1): EAGVTQSPTHLIKTRGQQATLRCSPISGHTSVYWYQQALGLGLQFLLWYDEGEERNRGNFPPRFSGRQFPNYSSELNVNALELEDSALYLCASSKWTGTEAFFGQGTRLTVV.

This clone counts as medium-sized. The chain employs TRBV2 and TRBJ2-7, with a tentative D call TRBD2 (6 bases). Trimming shortened V by 7 bases and J by 1 base, and 11 bases separated the two germline ends. The CDR3 length is 13 residues. Germline-derived CDR1 and CDR2 are SNHLY and FYNNEI. CDR3 sequence: CASNRDWSYEQYF. The CDR3 nucleotides read TGTGCCAGCAACCGGGACTGGTCCTACGAGCAGTACTTC.

The chain links TRBV19 to TRBJ1-2; a weak D match, TRBD1 (6 bases). Germline assignment: CDR1 LNHDA and CDR2 SQIVND (reference sequence). V gave up 5 bases and J gave up 1 base, with 17 bases separating them. The CDR3 contains 16 residues. The CDR3, as DNA: TGTGCCAGTAGTCCCCAGGTGGGACAATATAACTATGGCTACACCTTC. Its protein product is CASSPQVGQYNYGYTF.

J is TRBJ2-1 and V is TRBV6-5, with 7 bases lining up with TRBD2. After removal of 0 bases from V and 8 bases from J, the junction contained 10 bases not matched to a gene. Per the germline V gene, CDR1 is MNHEY and CDR2 is SVGAGI. The CDR3 sequence is 16 residues long. CDR3 loop: CASSYSIREVIDEQFF. CDR3 DNA: TGTGCCAGCAGTTACTCGATTCGGGAGGTAATCGATGAGCAGTTCTTC.

The chain employs TRBV20-1 and TRBJ2-3; the D gene is possibly TRBD2 (5 bases). Per the germline V gene, CDR1 is DFQATT and CDR2 is SNEGSKA (reference sequence). The V end was cut by 4 bases, the J end by 7 bases, with 9 bases between. This CDR3 comprises 11 residues. The CDR3 spells CSATDYNTQYF. In DNA form, the CDR3 reads TGCAGTGCTACAGACTATAATACGCAGTATTTT.

The rearrangement uses TRBV6-6 and TRBJ2-7; D is perhaps TRBD2 (6 bases). Per germline, CDR1 MNHNY and CDR2 SVGAGI (reference sequence). Trimming took off 7 bases at V and 4 bases at J, with 14 bases between the two ends. There are 13 residues in the CDR3. Here the CDR3 DNA reads TGTGCCAGCACCCTAGCTCGGGGGTACGAGCAGTACTTC. This codes for CASTLARGYEQYF.

The chain joins TRBV30 to TRBJ1-1; D possibly corresponds to TRBD1 (6 bases). With 2 bases removed from V and 4 bases from J, the gap between germline ends came to 14 bases. The germline CDR1 and CDR2 sequences are GTSNPN and SVGIG (reference sequence). The CDR3 has 14 residues. For the CDR3, the DNA is TGTGCCTGGAGTCCAGCCCAGGGGCGCACTGAAGCTTTCTTT. Translation gives CAWSPAQGRTEAFF. Based on the CDR3 plus reference TRBV30 and TRBJ1-1, the full variable domain is SQTIHQWPATLVQPVGSPLSLECTVEGTSNPNLYWYRQAAGRGLQLLFYSVGIGQISSEVPQNLSASRPQDRQFILSSKKLLLSDSGFYLCAWSPAQGRTEAFFGQGTRLTVV.

V gene TRBV4-3 combines with J gene TRBJ2-3; 13 bases are a match to TRBD2. Trimming took 5 bases from V and 4 from J; bases not matched to a gene: 6. This CDR3 has 16 amino acids. Per the germline V gene, CDR1 is LGHNA and CDR2 is YSLEER. The CDR3 DNA follows: TGCGCCAGCAGCGGAAAACTAGCGGGGGGGGCAGATACGCAGTATTTT. Encoded protein: CASSGKLAGGADTQYF.

The chain combines TRBV29-1 with TRBJ2-7, with D unresolved. V lost 4 bases to trimming and J lost 3 bases, with 7 bases between them. The CDR3 sequence is 11 residues long. The germline V gene encodes CDR1 SQVTM and CDR2 ANQGSEA. The CDR3 sequence: CSVALLYEQYF. The CDR3 bases are TGCAGCGTTGCTCTACTCTACGAGCAGTACTTC.

The rearrangement joins TRBV7-6 to TRBJ1-1; no definite D call. Between the trimmed V and J ends, which lost 5 bases and 12 bases, there was a span of 19 bases. Germline assignment: CDR1 SGHVS and CDR2 FNYEAQ. The CDR3 length is 13 residues. The CDR3 loop reads CASSPMVGRRTFF. The DNA for the CDR3 is TGTGCCAGCAGCCCAATGGTGGGCAGGAGGACTTTCTTT.

The rearrangement links TRBV2 to TRBJ2-3; D remains ambiguous. Trimming stripped 3 bases from V and 2 bases from J, with 9 bases between. Per germline, CDR1 SNHLY and CDR2 FYNNEI. This CDR3 contains 14 residues. As DNA, the CDR3 is TGTGCCAGCAGTGACGGCGGTAACACAGATACGCAGTATTTT. Protein product: CASSDGGNTDTQYF.